This TCR beta chain appears in the sequencing data of a study of CD8 T cells in ankylosing spondylitis. General study results and limits: Made up of 7 to 9 highly homologous variants, a TCR beta motif appeared characteristic of ankylosing spondylitis blood.

From the 5' RACE reads, TCRdb called clonotypes with MiXCR, one entry per CDR3 protein. The data hold some 240,000 distinct CDR3 sequences, with approximately 9% observed a single time. V was cut by 5 bases and J by 0 bases, with 11 bases left in between. CDR3 length equals 14 residues. The germline CDR1 and CDR2 sequences are SGHAT and FQNNGV. Note on this clonotype: The antigen is not known.

This receptor was obtained from a male donor with ankylosing spondylitis or in good health (not recorded which). J is TRBJ2-7 and V is TRBV11-2, with a weak D call TRBD1 (5 bases). The sample comprised blood, either unsorted or a sorted T cell fraction (not recorded which). Here the CDR3 DNA reads TGTGCCAGCAGCATCAGACAGACCTCCTACGAGCAGTACTTC. The encoded protein is CASSIRQTSYEQYF.